This T cell receptor (beta chain) was recorded in a study of T cell clones after liver transplantation. Across the whole study: TCRbeta sequencing after a pre-transplant mixed lymphocyte reaction identified graft-donor-reactive clones, later tracked in post-transplant blood. At least one year of complete immunosuppression withdrawal without enzymes over twice normal defined tolerance. Three of the eight recipients were HCV-positive; the rest had non-autoimmune, non-viral transplant indications.

TCRdb keeps only in-frame clones here, not all; method: immunoSEQ multiplex PCR. The sample includes under 130,000 clones, around 84% seen only once; the top ten take around 2.9%. Per the germline V gene, CDR1 is KGHSH and CDR2 is LQKENI. The CDR3 loop spans 14 amino acids. Trimming left V 3 bases short and J 5 bases short, with 11 bases between. This TCR was sampled from a human patient who received a liver transplant. Some T cells may have come from the graft donor. Material: CD4+ T cells from blood, obtained around 49 months after liver transplant. The rearrangement uses TRBV18 and TRBJ1-5; D not resolved. CDR3 in amino acids: CASSPPGDHQPQHF. Here the CDR3 DNA reads TGTGCCAGCTCACCTCCGGGCGATCATCAGCCCCAGCATTTT.